A selection of T cell receptor beta chains follows, all from one sample in a study of T cells in Graves' hyperthyroidism and ophthalmopathy. TCRdb used MiXCR to reprocess the multiplex PCR reads, holding one entry per CDR3 protein. The table has hundreds of thousands of distinct CDR3 sequences, approximately 15% seen once; the top ten hold around 4.5%. The specimen sequenced was blood. These receptors originate from a woman between 40 and 55 years old with Graves' ophthalmopathy. Each CDR3 is given with its conserved first and last residue. The order of the fields is D gene, V gene, clone size, J gene, CDR3 DNA, CDR3 protein. D genes are given only for firm matches. Rows give clone size only sometimes, using once, few, many, or a class for an expanded clone.

d_gene: TRBD1
v_gene: TRBV6-1
abundance: many
j_gene: TRBJ1-1
CDR3nt: TGTGCCAGCTCAGCTTACAGGGGCGGAACTGAAGCTTTCTTT
CDR3aa: CASSAYRGGTEAFF

d_gene: TRBD1
v_gene: TRBV30
abundance: many
j_gene: TRBJ1-2
CDR3nt: TGTGCCTGGAGTGTGTCCGGGACAGGGTATGGCTACACCTTC
CDR3aa: CAWSVSGTGYGYTF

d_gene: NA
v_gene: TRBV27
abundance: many
j_gene: TRBJ1-2
CDR3nt: TGTGCCAGCAGTCCTGGACGGAGATACTATGGCTACACCTTC
CDR3aa: CASSPGRRYYGYTF

d_gene: TRBD1
v_gene: TRBV30
abundance: many
j_gene: TRBJ2-2
CDR3nt: TGTGCCTGGACCAGGACAGGGTGGCCCACCGGGGAGCTGTTTTTT
CDR3aa: CAWTRTGWPTGELFF

d_gene: NA
v_gene: TRBV6-5
abundance: many
j_gene: TRBJ1-2
CDR3nt: TGTGCCAGCAGTTTTAATCTTCTCGGGGGCTACACCTTC
CDR3aa: CASSFNLLGGYTF

d_gene: TRBD1
v_gene: TRBV14
abundance: NA
j_gene: TRBJ2-7
CDR3nt: TGTGCCAGCAGATTTACAGGGGCCTACGAGCAGTACTTC
CDR3aa: CASRFTGAYEQYF

d_gene: TRBD1
v_gene: TRBV6-1
abundance: many
j_gene: TRBJ1-1
CDR3nt: TGTGCCAGCAGTAAGACAGGGAAGGAGGCTTTCTTT
CDR3aa: CASSKTGKEAFF

d_gene: NA
v_gene: TRBV28
abundance: NA
j_gene: TRBJ1-2
CDR3nt: TGTGCCAGCAGAGAGCGAGACTATGGCTACACCTTC
CDR3aa: CASRERDYGYTF

d_gene: TRBD2
v_gene: TRBV6-1
abundance: many
j_gene: TRBJ2-2
CDR3nt: TGTGCCAGCCAAAGACCGGGAGGTCCCGGGGAGCTGTTTTTT
CDR3aa: CASQRPGGPGELFF

d_gene: TRBD1
v_gene: TRBV20-1
abundance: many
j_gene: TRBJ1-1
CDR3nt: TGCAGTGCTAGTATGGCAGGGGGGGACACTGAAGCTTTCTTT
CDR3aa: CSASMAGGDTEAFF

d_gene: NA
v_gene: TRBV24-1
abundance: many
j_gene: TRBJ2-7
CDR3nt: TGTGCCACCGGCGTAGGCTACGAGCAGTACTTC
CDR3aa: CATGVGYEQYF

d_gene: NA
v_gene: TRBV12-3/TRBV12-4
abundance: NA
j_gene: TRBJ1-1
CDR3nt: TGTGCCAGCAGTTTTGATAACGGCCGTTCTGAAGCTTTCTTT
CDR3aa: CASSFDNGRSEAFF

d_gene: NA
v_gene: TRBV20-1
abundance: NA
j_gene: TRBJ1-1
CDR3nt: TGCAATGTCACGGAAAACCCTGAAGCTTTCTTT
CDR3aa: CNVTENPEAFF

d_gene: NA
v_gene: TRBV6-5
abundance: NA
j_gene: TRBJ1-3
CDR3nt: TGTGCCAGCAGTTACTCGAGGGCAGCCTCTGGAAACACCATATATTTT
CDR3aa: CASSYSRAASGNTIYF

d_gene: NA
v_gene: TRBV28
abundance: many
j_gene: TRBJ1-1
CDR3nt: TGTGCCAGCAGTTTACCAGTCGGTATGAACACTGAAGCTTTCTTT
CDR3aa: CASSLPVGMNTEAFF

d_gene: TRBD1
v_gene: TRBV27
abundance: NA
j_gene: TRBJ2-7
CDR3nt: TGTGCCAGCAGATGGACAGGGGGATTCATCTACGAGCAGTACTTC
CDR3aa: CASRWTGGFIYEQYF

d_gene: NA
v_gene: TRBV27
abundance: NA
j_gene: TRBJ2-7
CDR3nt: TGTGCCAGCAGTTTTAGGGAACACCGCGGCGAGCAGTACTTC
CDR3aa: CASSFREHRGEQYF

d_gene: NA
v_gene: TRBV20-1
abundance: many
j_gene: TRBJ2-2
CDR3nt: TGCAGTGCTTCCCAGGCGGGACGCGAGGGCACCGGGGAGCTGTTTTTT
CDR3aa: CSASQAGREGTGELFF

d_gene: TRBD2
v_gene: TRBV6-1
abundance: many
j_gene: TRBJ2-7
CDR3nt: TGTGCCGTTGGGGGAAGCGGGGATCGCTACGAGCAGTACTTC
CDR3aa: CAVGGSGDRYEQYF

d_gene: NA
v_gene: TRBV30
abundance: NA
j_gene: TRBJ2-7
CDR3nt: TGTGCCTGTAATAACCGAGACCCGTACGAGCAGTACTTC
CDR3aa: CACNNRDPYEQYF

d_gene: NA
v_gene: TRBV27
abundance: many
j_gene: TRBJ2-7
CDR3nt: TGTGCCAGCAGTCCCGGACATCACCCCGCATACGAGCAGTACTTC
CDR3aa: CASSPGHHPAYEQYF

d_gene: NA
v_gene: TRBV11-2
abundance: NA
j_gene: TRBJ2-3
CDR3nt: TGTGCCAGCAGCTTAGACGGCCGACGGGATACGCAGTATTTT
CDR3aa: CASSLDGRRDTQYF

d_gene: NA
v_gene: TRBV30
abundance: many
j_gene: TRBJ1-1
CDR3nt: TGTGCCTGGACTGAGGAAGCTGAAGCTTTCTTT
CDR3aa: CAWTEEAEAFF